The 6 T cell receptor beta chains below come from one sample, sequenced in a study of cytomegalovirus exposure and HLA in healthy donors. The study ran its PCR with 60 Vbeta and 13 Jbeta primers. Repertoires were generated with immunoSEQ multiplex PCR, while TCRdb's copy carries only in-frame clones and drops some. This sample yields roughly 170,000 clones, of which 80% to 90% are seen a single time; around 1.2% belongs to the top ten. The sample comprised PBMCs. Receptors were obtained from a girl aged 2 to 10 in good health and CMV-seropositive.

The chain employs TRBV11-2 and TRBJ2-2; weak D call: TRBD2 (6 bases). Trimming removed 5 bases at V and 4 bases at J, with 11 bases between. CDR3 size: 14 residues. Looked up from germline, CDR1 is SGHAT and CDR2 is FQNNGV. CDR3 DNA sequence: TGTGCCAGCAGCCGGGACTTTACCACCGGGGAGCTGTTTTTT. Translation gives CASSRDFTTGELFF.

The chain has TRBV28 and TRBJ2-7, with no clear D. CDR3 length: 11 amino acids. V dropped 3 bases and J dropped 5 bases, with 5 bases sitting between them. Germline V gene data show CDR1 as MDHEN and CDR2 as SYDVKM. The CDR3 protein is CASSFRHEQYF. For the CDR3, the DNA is TGTGCCAGCAGTTTCAGGCACGAGCAGTACTTC.

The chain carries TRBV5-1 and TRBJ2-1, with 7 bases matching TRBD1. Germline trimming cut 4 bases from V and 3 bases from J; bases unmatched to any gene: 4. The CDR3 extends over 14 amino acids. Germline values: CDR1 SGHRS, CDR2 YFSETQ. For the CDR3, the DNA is TGCGCCAGCAGCCGAGACAGGGTCTACAATGAGCAGTTCTTC. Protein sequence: CASSRDRVYNEQFF. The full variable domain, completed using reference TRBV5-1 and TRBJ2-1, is KAGVTQTPRYLIKTRGQQVTLSCSPISGHRSVSWYQQTPGQGLQFLFEYFSETQRNKGNFPGRFSGRQFSNSRSEMNVSTLELGDSALYLCASSRDRVYNEQFFGPGTRLTVL.

CDR3 nucleotides: TGTGCCAGCAGCCTCCAGGGGGCATACACCTTC. Translation: CASSLQGAYTF. The chain joins TRBV9 to TRBJ1-2; 8 bases map to TRBD1. Germline trimming cut 4 bases from V and 11 bases from J; bases unmatched to any gene: 4. Germline CDR1 reads SGDLS; CDR2 reads YYNGEE. The CDR3 is 11 amino acids.

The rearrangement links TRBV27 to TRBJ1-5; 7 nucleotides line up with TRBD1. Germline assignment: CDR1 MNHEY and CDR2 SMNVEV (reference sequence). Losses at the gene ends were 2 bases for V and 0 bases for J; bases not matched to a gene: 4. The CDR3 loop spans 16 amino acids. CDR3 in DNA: TGTGCCAGCAGTTTAGAGGGGGCTTATAGCAATCAGCCCCAGCATTTT. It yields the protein CASSLEGAYSNQPQHF.

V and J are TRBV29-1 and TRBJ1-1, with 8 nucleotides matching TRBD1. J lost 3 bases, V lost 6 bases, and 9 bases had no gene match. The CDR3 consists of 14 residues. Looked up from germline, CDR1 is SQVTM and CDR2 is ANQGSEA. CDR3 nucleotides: TGCAGCGTAGCCGTCAGGGGGCAGGACACTGAAGCTTTCTTT. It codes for CSVAVRGQDTEAFF.